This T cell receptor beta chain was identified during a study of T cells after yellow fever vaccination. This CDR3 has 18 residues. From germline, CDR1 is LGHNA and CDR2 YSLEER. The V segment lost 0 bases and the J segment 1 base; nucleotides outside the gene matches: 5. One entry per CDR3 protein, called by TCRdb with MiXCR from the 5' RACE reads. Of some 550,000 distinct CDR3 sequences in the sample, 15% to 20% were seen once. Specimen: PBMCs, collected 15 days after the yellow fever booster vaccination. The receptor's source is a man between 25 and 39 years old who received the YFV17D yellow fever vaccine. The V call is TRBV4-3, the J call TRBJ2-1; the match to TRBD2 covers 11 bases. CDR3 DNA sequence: TGCGCCAGCAGCCAAGAACTAGCGGGAGCCCTTTCCTACAATGAGCAGTTCTTC. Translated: CASSQELAGALSYNEQFF.